One sample yielded the 2 T cell receptor beta chains listed below, sequenced in a study of T cell responses to AZD1222 COVID-19 vaccine (dated by TCRdb to the early 2020s). This specimen's time point label, per the study, means: baseline before first vaccination. Library preparation employed the immunoSEQ multiplex PCR assay. This immuneACCESS table, as held by TCRdb, lists in-frame sequences with V and J called but not all clones. Of the missing ones, under half trace to an unresolved V gene in checked studies; the others have no known cause. This sample comprises about 170,000 clones, about nine tenths of them detected only once. 2.5% to 3.5% of the sample goes to the ten largest clones. The sample here was peripheral blood, taken on day 0 of AZD1222 vaccination. The source is an adult in good health.

The V gene is TRBV29-1, the J gene TRBJ2-7; D gene unclear. The V end lost 4 bases, the J end lost 0 bases, and 4 bases lay between the germline ends. The CDR3 is 11 residues long. Germline assignment: CDR1 SQVTM and CDR2 ANQGSEA. The CDR3 loop reads CSVADSYEQYF. CDR3 nucleotides: TGCAGCGTTGCCGACTCCTACGAGCAGTACTTC.

This clone occurred once. The rearrangement joins TRBV9 to TRBJ2-3; 9 bases agree with TRBD2. The CDR3 is 17 residues long. V was pared by 3 bases and J by 1 base, with 9 bases of the junction left unmatched. Per the germline V gene, CDR1 is SGDLS and CDR2 is YYNGEE. The CDR3 bases are TGTGCCAGCAGCGCTCTTTCCCGCGGGGGGGGCACAGATACGCAGTATTTT. It translates to CASSALSRGGGTDTQYF.